The rows below give T cell receptor beta chains drawn from one sample of a study of T cells expressing NK-cell markers. With the 5' RACE reads reprocessed, TCRdb shows one record per CDR3 protein and no DNA. The listing contains about 260,000 distinct CDR3 sequences. The sample comprised blood T cells: a sorted CD56 or NKG2C T cell subset, CD4+ or CD8+ T cells, or bulk PBMC T cells (not recorded which). The receptors here all came from a woman aged 18 to 75 in good health. CDR3s include the opening cysteine and the closing phenylalanine or tryptophan.

J gene	V gene	CDR3 protein
TRBJ1-5	TRBV18	CASSLDRVNQPQHF
TRBJ1-1	TRBV12-3/TRBV12-4	CASSLEATEAFF
TRBJ2-5	TRBV20-1	CSALSPGRAGETQYF
TRBJ1-3	TRBV6-2/TRBV6-3	CASRRGQGGSGNTIYF
TRBJ1-6	TRBV30	CAWSVLAGTTPLHF
TRBJ2-7	TRBV5-1	CASYGGGSSYEQYF
TRBJ1-1	TRBV10-3	CAISAERGGTEAFF
TRBJ1-4	TRBV14	CASSQDRGQGGPEKLFF
TRBJ2-1	TRBV4-3	CASSQDPGGSYNEQFF
TRBJ1-5	TRBV12-3/TRBV12-4	CASSLQVGQPQHF
TRBJ2-3	TRBV7-2	CASSLDGFSTDTQYF
TRBJ2-1	TRBV9	CASSEGLAGGLPSNEQFF
TRBJ2-7	TRBV12-3/TRBV12-4	CASSSTGTFYEQYF
TRBJ2-1	TRBV7-2	CASSGGLYYNEQFF
TRBJ2-3	TRBV20-1	CSAPASDTQYF
TRBJ1-4	TRBV10-3	CAIRGGQSHNEKLFF
TRBJ2-3	TRBV20-1	CSASMQDGSTDTQYF
TRBJ2-1	TRBV12-3/TRBV12-4	CASSLDFRASGREYNEQFF
TRBJ1-3	TRBV7-2	CASTPREYSGNTIYF
TRBJ1-1	TRBV19	CASSIRGGDTEAFF
TRBJ1-5	TRBV5-6	CASSLWGNQPQHF
TRBJ2-5	TRBV27	CASSPGGGQGPTQYF
TRBJ2-7	TRBV20-1	CSANRGAISYEQYF
TRBJ2-5	TRBV7-9	CASSSYRGRGQETQYF
TRBJ1-2	TRBV18	CASSPSGGVGYTF
TRBJ1-2	TRBV6-6	CASSYAEIGYTF
TRBJ2-7	TRBV5-1	CASSRTGTGGSYEQYF